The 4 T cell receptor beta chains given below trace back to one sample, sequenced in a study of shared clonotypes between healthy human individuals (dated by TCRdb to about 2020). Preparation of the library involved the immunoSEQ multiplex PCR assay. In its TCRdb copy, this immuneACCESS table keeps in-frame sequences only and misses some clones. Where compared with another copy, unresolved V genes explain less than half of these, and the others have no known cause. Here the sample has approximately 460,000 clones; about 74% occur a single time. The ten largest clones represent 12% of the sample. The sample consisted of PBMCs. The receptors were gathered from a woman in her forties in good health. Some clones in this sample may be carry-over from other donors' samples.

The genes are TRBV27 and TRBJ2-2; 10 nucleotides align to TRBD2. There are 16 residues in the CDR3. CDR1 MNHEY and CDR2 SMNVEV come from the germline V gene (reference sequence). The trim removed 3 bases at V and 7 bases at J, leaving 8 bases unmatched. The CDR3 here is CASSFLAGGLGGELFF. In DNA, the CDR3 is TGTGCCAGCAGTTTCTTAGCGGGAGGATTGGGCGGGGAGCTGTTTTTT.

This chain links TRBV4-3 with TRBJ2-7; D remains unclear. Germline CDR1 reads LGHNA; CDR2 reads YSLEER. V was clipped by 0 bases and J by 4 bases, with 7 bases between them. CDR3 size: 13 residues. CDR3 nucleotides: TGCGCCAGCAGCCAAGATGTCAGATACGAGCAGTACTTC. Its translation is CASSQDVRYEQYF.

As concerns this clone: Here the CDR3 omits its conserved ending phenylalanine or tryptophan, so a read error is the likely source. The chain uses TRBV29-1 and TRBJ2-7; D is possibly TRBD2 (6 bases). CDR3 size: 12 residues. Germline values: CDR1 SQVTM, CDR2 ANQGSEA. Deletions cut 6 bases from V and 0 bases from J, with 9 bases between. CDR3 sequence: CSVAGSSYEQYS. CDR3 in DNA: TGCAGCGTAGCGGGTAGCTCCTACGAGCAGTACTCC.

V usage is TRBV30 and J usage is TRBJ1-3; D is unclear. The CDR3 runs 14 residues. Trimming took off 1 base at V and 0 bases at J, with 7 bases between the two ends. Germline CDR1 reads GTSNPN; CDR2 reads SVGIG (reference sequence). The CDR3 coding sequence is TGTGCCTGGAGTGGGACCTTCTCTGGAAACACCATATATTTT. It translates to CAWSGTFSGNTIYF.